This T cell receptor (beta chain) was identified in a study of cytomegalovirus exposure and HLA in healthy donors. Study at large: HLA-typed donors were the source of 82 million or so unique TCRs, which an early data release held.

The primer mix had 60 Vbeta and 13 Jbeta primers. Clones were sequenced by immunoSEQ multiplex PCR, and TCRdb holds only the in-frame ones, with some missing. The sample lists some 150,000 clones; around three quarters were seen once. This CDR3 region has 16 residues. Germline values: CDR1 SGHNT, CDR2 YENEEA. Unmatched junction bases numbered 8, after V lost 4 bases and J lost 4 bases. The sample consisted of PBMCs. The chain employs TRBV11-3 and TRBJ2-2, with 8 positions matching TRBD2. The origin of this receptor is a woman younger than 45 in good health and CMV-seropositive. The CDR3 loop reads CASSSWVAGSTGELFF. The CDR3 nucleotides read TGTGCCAGCAGCTCCTGGGTAGCGGGGTCCACCGGGGAGCTGTTTTTT.